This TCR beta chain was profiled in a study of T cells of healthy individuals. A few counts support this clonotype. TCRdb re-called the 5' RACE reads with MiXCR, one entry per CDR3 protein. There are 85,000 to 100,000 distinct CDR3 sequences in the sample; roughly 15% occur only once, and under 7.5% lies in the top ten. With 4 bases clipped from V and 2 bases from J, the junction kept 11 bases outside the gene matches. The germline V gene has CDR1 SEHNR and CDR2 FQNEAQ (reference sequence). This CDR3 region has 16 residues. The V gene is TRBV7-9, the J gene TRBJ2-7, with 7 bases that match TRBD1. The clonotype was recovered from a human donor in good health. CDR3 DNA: TGTGCCAGCAGCTCCGGTACTACAGGGGTGCCCTACGAGCAGTACTTC. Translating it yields CASSSGTTGVPYEQYF. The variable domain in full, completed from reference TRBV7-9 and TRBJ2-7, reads DTGVSQNPRHKITKRGQNVTFRCDPISEHNRLYWYRQTLGQGPEFLTYFQNEAQLEKSRLLSDRFSAERPKGSFSTLEIQRTEQGDSAMYLCASSSGTTGVPYEQYFGPGTRLTVT.